In this sample, the clone carrying this TCR beta chain turned up a few times. The sample belongs to a study of spatial heterogeneity in lung cancer. TCRdb itself ran the 5' RACE reads through MiXCR, one entry per CDR3 protein. Counted here are nearly 80,000 distinct CDR3 sequences, around 7.8% occurring once; the ten biggest clones make up roughly 7.1%. Time point specified: sample taken at primary tumor resection. V lost 6 bases and J 5 bases, leaving 15 bases between the germline ends. Germline V gene sequence: CDR1 SGHNT, CDR2 YYREEE (reference sequence). The CDR3 runs to 13 residues. The TCR originated in a male donor with early-stage non-small cell lung cancer. This sample comprised PBMCs, obtained at surgery. This sequence joins TRBV5-4 and TRBJ2-7; tentatively, D is TRBD2 (6 bases). CDR3 amino acids: CASTGGAGDEQYF. The CDR3, as DNA: TGTGCCAGCACCGGAGGGGCTGGCGACGAGCAGTACTTC.